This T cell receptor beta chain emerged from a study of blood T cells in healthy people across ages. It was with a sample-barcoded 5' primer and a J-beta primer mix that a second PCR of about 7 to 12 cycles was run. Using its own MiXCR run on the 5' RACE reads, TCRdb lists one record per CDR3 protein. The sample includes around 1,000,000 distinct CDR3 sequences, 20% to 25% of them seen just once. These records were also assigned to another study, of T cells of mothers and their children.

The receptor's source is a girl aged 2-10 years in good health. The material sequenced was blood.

The CDR3 DNA reads TGTGCCAGCACAGACAGGGACGGCTACACCTTC. This codes for CASTDRDGYTF. The chain employs TRBV7-2 and TRBJ1-2; 7 bases align to TRBD1. V dropped 7 bases and J dropped 8; count of bases not matched to a gene: 4. CDR1 and CDR2 from the germline V gene are SGHTA and FQGNSA. The CDR3 runs to 11 residues. Full variable domain (rest looked up from reference TRBV7-2 and TRBJ1-2): GAGVSQSPSNKVTEKGKDVELRCDPISGHTALYWYRQSLGQGLEFLIYFQGNSAPDKSGLPSDRFSAERTGGSVSTLTIQRTQQEDSAVYLCASTDRDGYTFGSGTRLTVV.